This T cell receptor beta chain was identified during a study of vaccination and CD4 T cells after COVID-19. The CDR3 covers 16 residues. The V gene's germline CDR1 is MNHNS and CDR2 SASEGT. Unmatched junction bases numbered 11, after V lost 3 bases and J lost 7 bases. Sample treatment: approximately 11-day PBMC culture with coronavirus spike peptide pools or control peptides (ViraFEST assay). Researchers collected the unexposed donor's CD4+ T cells before the COVID-19 pandemic (2011-2018). Days 3 and 7 saw half the medium swapped for fresh IL-2 medium. Where cell yield allowed, unexposed-donor CD4+ T cells were probed with SARS-CoV-2 S/N and four cold-coronavirus spikes. This clonotype has just one count. Its antigen is still unknown. Sequencing of DNA taken from cultured CD4+ T cells relied on the Oncomine TCR Beta short-read assay. TCRdb processed the PCR reads anew with MiXCR; each CDR3 protein has one entry. The repertoire holds approximately 7,900 distinct CDR3 sequences, 37% seen once, with about 15% in the top ten.

The TCR sequence derives from a human donor in good health. Material for sequencing was CD4+ T cells from blood, cultured in vitro. J is TRBJ2-2 and V is TRBV6-1; 7 nucleotides align to TRBD2. The CDR3 DNA follows: TGTGCCAGCAGTGAGGAGAGACTAGCTTTGGGCGGGGAGCTGTTTTTT. Translation gives CASSEERLALGGELFF.